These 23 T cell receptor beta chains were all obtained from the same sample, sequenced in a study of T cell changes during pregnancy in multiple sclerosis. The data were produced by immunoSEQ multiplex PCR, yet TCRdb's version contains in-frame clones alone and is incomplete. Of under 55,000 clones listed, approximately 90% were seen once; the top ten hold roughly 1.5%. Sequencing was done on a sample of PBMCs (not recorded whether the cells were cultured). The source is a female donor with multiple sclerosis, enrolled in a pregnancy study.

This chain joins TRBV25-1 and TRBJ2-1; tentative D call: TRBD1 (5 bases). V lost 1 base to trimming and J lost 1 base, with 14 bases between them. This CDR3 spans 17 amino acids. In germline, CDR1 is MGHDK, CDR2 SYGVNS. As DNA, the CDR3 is TGTGCCAGCAGTGAATCAAGACAGTCTTTATCCTACAATGAGCAGTTCTTC. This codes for CASSESRQSLSYNEQFF. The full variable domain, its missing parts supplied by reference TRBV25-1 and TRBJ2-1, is EADIYQTPRYLVIGTGKKITLECSQTMGHDKMYWYQQDPGMELHLIHYSYGVNSTEKGDLSSESTVSRIRTEHFPLTLESARPSHTSQYLCASSESRQSLSYNEQFFGPGTRLTVL.

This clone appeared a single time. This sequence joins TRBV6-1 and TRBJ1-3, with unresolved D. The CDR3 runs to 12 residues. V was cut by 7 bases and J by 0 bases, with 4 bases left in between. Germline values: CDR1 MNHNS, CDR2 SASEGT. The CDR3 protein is CASISSGNTIYF. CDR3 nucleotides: TGTGCCAGCATATCCTCTGGAAACACCATATATTTT.

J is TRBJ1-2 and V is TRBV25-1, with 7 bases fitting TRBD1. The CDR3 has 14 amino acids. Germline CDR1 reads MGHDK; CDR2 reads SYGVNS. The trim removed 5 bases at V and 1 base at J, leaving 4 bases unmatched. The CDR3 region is CASSRQGFNYGYTF. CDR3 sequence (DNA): TGTGCCAGCAGTCGACAGGGCTTTAACTATGGCTACACCTTC.

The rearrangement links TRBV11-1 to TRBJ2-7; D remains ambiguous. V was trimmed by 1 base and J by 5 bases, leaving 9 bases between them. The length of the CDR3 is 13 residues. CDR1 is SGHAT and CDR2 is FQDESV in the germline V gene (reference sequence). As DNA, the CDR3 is TGTGCCAGCAGCTTAGACGGATTCAACGAGCAGTACTTC. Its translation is CASSLDGFNEQYF.

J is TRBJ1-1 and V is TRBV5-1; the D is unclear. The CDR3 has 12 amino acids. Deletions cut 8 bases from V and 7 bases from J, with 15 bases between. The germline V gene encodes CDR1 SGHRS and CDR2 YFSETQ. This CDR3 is CASKPGGGEAFF. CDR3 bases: TGCGCCAGTAAACCAGGTGGTGGTGAAGCTTTCTTT.

In DNA, the CDR3 is TGCAGCGTTGAGGAAACAGGACTCGGGTTTGATGAGCAGTTCTTC. This translates into CSVEETGLGFDEQFF. This chain connects TRBV29-1 to TRBJ2-1; D is possibly TRBD1 or TRBD2 (5 bases each). V was clipped by 3 bases and J by 8 bases, with 20 bases between them. This CDR3 region has 15 residues. Germline CDR1 reads SQVTM; CDR2 reads ANQGSEA.

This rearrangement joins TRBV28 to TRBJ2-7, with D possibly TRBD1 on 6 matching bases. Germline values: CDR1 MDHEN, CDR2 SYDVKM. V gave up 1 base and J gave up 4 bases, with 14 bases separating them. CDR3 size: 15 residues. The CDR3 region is CASSLSVRGPYEQYF. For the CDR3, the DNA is TGTGCCAGCAGTTTATCAGTCAGGGGACCGTACGAGCAGTACTTC.

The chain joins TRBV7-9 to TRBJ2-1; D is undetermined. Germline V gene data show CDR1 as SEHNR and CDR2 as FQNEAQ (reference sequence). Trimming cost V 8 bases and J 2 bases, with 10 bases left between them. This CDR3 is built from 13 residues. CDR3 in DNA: TGTGCCAGCGGCCGGGCCCCCTACAATGAGCAGTTCTTC. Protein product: CASGRAPYNEQFF.

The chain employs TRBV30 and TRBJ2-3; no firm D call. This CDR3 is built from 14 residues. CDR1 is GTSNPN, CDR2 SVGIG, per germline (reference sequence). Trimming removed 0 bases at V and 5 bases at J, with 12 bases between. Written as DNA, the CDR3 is TGTGCCTGGAGTGTACTTTTTGGTGGAGATACGCAGTATTTT. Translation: CAWSVLFGGDTQYF. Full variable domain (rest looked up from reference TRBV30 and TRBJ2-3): SQTIHQWPATLVQPVGSPLSLECTVEGTSNPNLYWYRQAAGRGLQLLFYSVGIGQISSEVPQNLSASRPQDRQFILSSKKLLLSDSGFYLCAWSVLFGGDTQYFGPGTRLTVL.

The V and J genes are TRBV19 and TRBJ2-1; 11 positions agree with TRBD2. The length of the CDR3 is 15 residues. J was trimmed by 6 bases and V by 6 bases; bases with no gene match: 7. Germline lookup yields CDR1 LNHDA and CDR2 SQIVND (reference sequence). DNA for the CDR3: TGTGCCAGTAGCCATCTAGCGGGAGGCTTCAATGAGCAGTTCTTC. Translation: CASSHLAGGFNEQFF. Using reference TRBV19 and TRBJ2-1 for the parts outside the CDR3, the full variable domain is DGGITQSPKYLFRKEGQNVTLSCEQNLNHDAMYWYRQDPGQGLRLIYYSQIVNDFQKGDIAEGYSVSREKKESFPLTVTSAQKNPTAFYLCASSHLAGGFNEQFFGPGTRLTVL.

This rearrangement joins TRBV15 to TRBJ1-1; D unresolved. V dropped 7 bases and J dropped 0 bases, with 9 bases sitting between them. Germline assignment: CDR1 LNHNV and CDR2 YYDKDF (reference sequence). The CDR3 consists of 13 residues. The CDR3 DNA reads TGTGCCACCACTGCCATTATGAACACTGAAGCTTTCTTT. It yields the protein CATTAIMNTEAFF.

For the CDR3, the DNA is TGTGCCAGCAGCTTGGAGATGACAGATAGCTATGGCTACACCTTC. It codes for CASSLEMTDSYGYTF. This chain joins TRBV5-5 and TRBJ1-2; TRBD1 might be the D (5 bases). V was shortened by 0 bases and J by 4 bases, with 13 bases between the two germline ends. The length of the CDR3 is 15 residues. Germline V gives CDR1 SGHKS, CDR2 YYEKEE (reference sequence).

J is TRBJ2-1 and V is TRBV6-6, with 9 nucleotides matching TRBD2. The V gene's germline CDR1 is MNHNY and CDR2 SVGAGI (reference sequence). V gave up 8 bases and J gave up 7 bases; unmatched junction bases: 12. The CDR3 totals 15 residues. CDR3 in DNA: TGTGCCAGCCAACTAGCGGGCCTATATGGGAATGAGCAGTTCTTC. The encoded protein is CASQLAGLYGNEQFF.

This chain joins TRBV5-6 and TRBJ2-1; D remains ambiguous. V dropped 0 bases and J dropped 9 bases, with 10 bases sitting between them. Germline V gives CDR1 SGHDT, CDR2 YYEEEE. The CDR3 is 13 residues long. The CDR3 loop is CASSLGPPTEQFF. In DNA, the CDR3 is TGTGCCAGCAGCTTGGGCCCTCCTACTGAGCAGTTCTTC. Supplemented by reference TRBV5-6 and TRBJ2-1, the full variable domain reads DAGVTQSPTHLIKTRGQQVTLRCSPKSGHDTVSWYQQALGQGPQFIFQYYEEEERQRGNFPDRFSGHQFPNYSSELNVNALLLGDSALYLCASSLGPPTEQFFGPGTRLTVL.

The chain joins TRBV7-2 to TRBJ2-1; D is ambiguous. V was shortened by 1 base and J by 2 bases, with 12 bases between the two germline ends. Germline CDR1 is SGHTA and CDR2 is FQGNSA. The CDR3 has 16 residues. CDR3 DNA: TGTGCCAGCAGCTTAGGTTCCACGGCCGCCTACAATGAGCAGTTCTTC. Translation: CASSLGSTAAYNEQFF.

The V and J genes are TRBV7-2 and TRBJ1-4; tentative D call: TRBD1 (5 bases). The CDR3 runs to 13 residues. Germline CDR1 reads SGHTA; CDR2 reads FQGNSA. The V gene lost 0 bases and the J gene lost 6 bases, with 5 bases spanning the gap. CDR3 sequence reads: CASSLAGDEKLFF. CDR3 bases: TGTGCCAGCAGCTTAGCAGGGGATGAAAAACTGTTTTTT.

The CDR3 DNA reads as TGTGCCAGCCGAGCTTCACAGGCTAACTATGGCTACACCTTC. Translation gives CASRASQANYGYTF. The gene calls are TRBV6-5 and TRBJ1-2; possibly TRBD1 for D (5 bases). Trimming left V 8 bases short and J 0 bases short, with 13 bases between. The CDR3 runs 14 residues. Germline CDR1 MNHEY, CDR2 SVGAGI.

CDR3 nucleotide sequence: TGTGCCAGCAGTGGATACAGGGCGGGCGAAAACACCATATATTTT. Translating it yields CASSGYRAGENTIYF. This rearrangement joins TRBV6-1 to TRBJ1-3; D perhaps matches TRBD1 (6 bases). In germline, CDR1 is MNHNS, CDR2 SASEGT. This CDR3 has 15 residues. Trimming left V 4 bases short and J 6 bases short, with 16 bases between.

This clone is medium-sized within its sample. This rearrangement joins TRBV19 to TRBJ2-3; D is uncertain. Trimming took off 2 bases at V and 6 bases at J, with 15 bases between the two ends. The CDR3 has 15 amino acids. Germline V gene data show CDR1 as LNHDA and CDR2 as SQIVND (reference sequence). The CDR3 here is CASSISPTVRDTQYF. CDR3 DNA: TGTGCCAGTAGTATATCCCCGACCGTACGCGATACGCAGTATTTT. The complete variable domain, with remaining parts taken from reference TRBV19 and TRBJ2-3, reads DGGITQSPKYLFRKEGQNVTLSCEQNLNHDAMYWYRQDPGQGLRLIYYSQIVNDFQKGDIAEGYSVSREKKESFPLTVTSAQKNPTAFYLCASSISPTVRDTQYFGPGTRLTVL.

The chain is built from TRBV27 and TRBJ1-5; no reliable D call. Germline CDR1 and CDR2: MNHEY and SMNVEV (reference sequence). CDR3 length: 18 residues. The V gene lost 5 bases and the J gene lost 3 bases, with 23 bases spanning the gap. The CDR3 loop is CASSKSPGPLNINQPQHF. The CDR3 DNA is TGTGCCAGCAGTAAAAGTCCGGGTCCTCTTAACATCAATCAGCCCCAGCATTTT.

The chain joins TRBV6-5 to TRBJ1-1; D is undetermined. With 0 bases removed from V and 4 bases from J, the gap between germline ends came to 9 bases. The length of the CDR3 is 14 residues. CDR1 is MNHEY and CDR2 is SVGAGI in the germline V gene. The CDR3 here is CASSYSPQSTEAFF. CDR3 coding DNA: TGTGCCAGCAGTTACTCACCGCAGAGCACTGAAGCTTTCTTT.

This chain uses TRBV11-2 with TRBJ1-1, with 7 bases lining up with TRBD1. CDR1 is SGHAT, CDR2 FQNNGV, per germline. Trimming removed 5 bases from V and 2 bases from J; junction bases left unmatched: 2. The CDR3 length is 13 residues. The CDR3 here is CASSRTGNTEAFF. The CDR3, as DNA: TGTGCCAGCAGCCGGACAGGTAACACTGAAGCTTTCTTT.

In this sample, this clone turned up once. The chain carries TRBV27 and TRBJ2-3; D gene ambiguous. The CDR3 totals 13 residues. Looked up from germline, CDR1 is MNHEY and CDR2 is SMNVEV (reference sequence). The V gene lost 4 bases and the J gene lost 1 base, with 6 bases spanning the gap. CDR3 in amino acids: CASSSPGTDTQYF. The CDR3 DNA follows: TGTGCCAGCAGTTCCCCCGGCACAGATACGCAGTATTTT.